The clone carrying this T cell receptor beta chain was detected only once. These data are taken from a study of blood T cell repertoires in COVID-19. About the research overall: From the United States, Italy and Spain came samples of acute and convalescent COVID-19. Sample material is recorded as cDNA or gDNA derived from T cells, B-cell-depleted T cells, or PBMCs.

Germline CDR1 reads MNHNS; CDR2 reads SASEGT. The ends lost 4 bases at V and 0 bases at J; junction bases unmatched: 5. This CDR3 has 16 residues. Per the study methods: By means of reference gene primer amplification, nucleated cell counts were estimated. The assay was immunoSEQ multiplex PCR, and TCRdb's table has in-frame clones only and misses some. D and trimming come from the DNA, and the V and J calls and clone size come from that table. Among nearly 40,000 clones listed, 86% were seen once. The clonotype originates from a man aged 45-60 years in a cohort sampled during active COVID-19. The chain combines TRBV6-1 with TRBJ1-4; 7 nucleotides match TRBD1. Sequenced: peripheral blood. The CDR3 region is CASSATGSATNEKLFF. In DNA form, the CDR3 reads TGTGCCAGCAGTGCGACAGGGTCTGCAACTAATGAAAAACTGTTTTTT.